This TCR beta chain was found in a study of OX40 agonist ivuxolimab in advanced cancers. In the study overall: Patients received intravenous ivuxolimab every 2 weeks at 0.01 to 10 mg/kg.

This CDR3 spans 17 amino acids. V lost 5 bases and J lost 3, with 21 bases in between. The method was immunoSEQ multiplex PCR; TCRdb's version includes in-frame clones alone and lacks a portion of them. This table has 75,000 to 90,000 clones, approximately 90% appearing once. V usage is TRBV5-3 and J usage is TRBJ1-5, with D possibly TRBD1 on 6 matching bases. TRBV5-3 is noted as an ORF with a role that remains uncertain. The sample was CD4+ or CD8+ T cells sorted from blood, taken in a trial of the OX40 agonist ivuxolimab. The receptor comes from an adult with an advanced solid tumor such as melanoma, head and neck, liver or kidney cancer. The CDR3, as DNA: TGTGCCAGAAGGCCTACCTTATCGGACAGTCTCAATCAGCCCCAGCATTTT. It is translated as CARRPTLSDSLNQPQHF.